This record covers a single T cell receptor beta chain. Data came from immunoSEQ multiplex PCR; TCRdb stores just in-frame clones and leaves some out. The repertoire holds more than 35,000 clones, with over 75% as singletons. CDR3 size: 17 residues. Unmatched junction bases numbered 9, after V lost 1 base and J lost 2 bases. The germline V gene has CDR1 MGHDK and CDR2 SYGVNS. The data stem from a study of T cell responses to AZD1222 COVID-19 vaccine. This specimen consisted of peripheral blood, obtained 28 days after the second dose of the MenACWY control vaccine. The receptor was derived from an adult who received the MenACWY meningococcal vaccine as a control. V usage is TRBV25-1 and J usage is TRBJ2-5; 8 positions agree with TRBD2. This CDR3 reads CASSEWLPGGTQETQYF. CDR3 in DNA: TGTGCCAGCAGTGAATGGCTTCCGGGGGGGACACAAGAGACCCAGTACTTC.